What follows are 28 T cell receptor beta chains derived from one specimen sequenced in a study of T cell responses to AZD1222 COVID-19 vaccine. The repertoire was sequenced with immunoSEQ multiplex PCR; TCRdb's copy has only in-frame clones and lacks some. The data show over 110,000 clones, with 85% to 90% seen just once and approximately 1.8% held by the top ten. The source material was peripheral blood, sampled 28 days after the second AZD1222 dose. Every receptor here comes from an adult who received the AZD1222 COVID-19 vaccine.

The chain employs TRBV7-9 and TRBJ1-5; D gene unclear. CDR1 and CDR2 (germline): SEHNR, FQNEAQ (reference sequence). This CDR3 region has 14 residues. Trimming removed 5 bases from V and 3 bases from J, with 11 bases in between. The CDR3 sequence: CASSLGRDNQPQHF. As DNA, the CDR3 is TGTGCCAGCAGCCTAGGACGGGACAATCAGCCCCAGCATTTT. The complete variable domain, with remaining parts taken from reference TRBV7-9 and TRBJ1-5, reads DTGVSQNPRHKITKRGQNVTFRCDPISEHNRLYWYRQTLGQGPEFLTYFQNEAQLEKSRLLSDRFSAERPKGSFSTLEIQRTEQGDSAMYLCASSLGRDNQPQHFGDGTRLSIL.

As regards this clone: One junction end does not reproduce the germline sequence, and a read error may be involved. The chain is built from TRBV28 and TRBJ2-7; TRBD1 is a possible D gene (6 bases). Germline CDR1 is MDHEN and CDR2 is SYDVKM. This CDR3 comprises 11 residues. The CDR3 sequence: CASSTRTETGF. The CDR3 DNA reads as TGTGCCAGCAGTACTAGGACGGAGACAGGCTTC. Using reference TRBV28 and TRBJ2-7 for the parts outside the CDR3, the full variable domain is DVKVTQSSRYLVKRTGEKVFLECVQDMDHENMFWYRQDPGLGLRLIYFSYDVKMKEKGDIPEGYSVSREKKERFSLILESASTNQTSMYLCASSTRTETGFGPGTRLTVT.

The CDR3 region has the DNA TGTGCCAGCAGCGTAGTGGACAGGCGTCTAGGGGCCAACGTCCTGACTTTC. This sequence encodes CASSVVDRRLGANVLTF. The rearrangement uses TRBV9 and TRBJ2-6; 7 positions agree with TRBD1. From germline, CDR1 is SGDLS and CDR2 YYNGEE. Unmatched junction bases numbered 7, after V lost 0 bases and J lost 4 bases. The CDR3 runs to 17 residues.

V and J are TRBV6-5 and TRBJ2-2; unclear D gene. The CDR3 length is 12 residues. With 6 bases removed from V and 5 bases from J, the gap between germline ends came to 7 bases. CDR1 MNHEY and CDR2 SVGAGI come from the germline V gene. The CDR3 spells CASRPATGELFF. CDR3 DNA: TGTGCCAGCAGGCCCGCAACCGGGGAGCTGTTTTTT.

V gene TRBV5-6 combines with J gene TRBJ2-3, with D possibly TRBD2 on 6 matching bases. Trimming shortened V by 1 base and J by 2 bases, and 14 bases separated the two germline ends. Germline CDR1 SGHDT, CDR2 YYEEEE. CDR3 length: 16 residues. The CDR3 is CASSLIGTRITDTQYF. The CDR3 DNA reads as TGTGCCAGCAGCTTGATCGGGACTCGGATCACAGATACGCAGTATTTT. The variable domain in full, completed from reference TRBV5-6 and TRBJ2-3, reads DAGVTQSPTHLIKTRGQQVTLRCSPKSGHDTVSWYQQALGQGPQFIFQYYEEEERQRGNFPDRFSGHQFPNYSSELNVNALLLGDSALYLCASSLIGTRITDTQYFGPGTRLTVL.

The CDR3 region has the DNA TGTGCCAGCAGCTCCCGTGGAACCGGGGAGCTGTTTTTT. Its protein is CASSSRGTGELFF. This rearrangement joins TRBV5-6 to TRBJ2-2; D unclear. Germline assignment: CDR1 SGHDT and CDR2 YYEEEE. Trimming pared 3 bases from V and 5 bases from J, leaving 8 bases between. There are 13 residues in the CDR3.

The chain uses TRBV30 and TRBJ2-7, with D perhaps TRBD2 (6 bases). CDR3 length: 13 residues. Germline V lookup: CDR1 GTSNPN, CDR2 SVGIG (reference sequence). The V end lost 3 bases, the J end lost 5 bases, and 14 bases lay between the germline ends. The CDR3: CAWRGGGRHEQYF. CDR3 DNA sequence: TGTGCCTGGAGAGGAGGAGGGCGCCACGAGCAGTACTTC.

This sequence joins TRBV7-2 and TRBJ2-2, with 7 bases identical to TRBD1. CDR1 is SGHTA, CDR2 FQGNSA, per germline. V dropped 0 bases and J dropped 7; count of bases not matched to a gene: 8. CDR3 length: 16 residues. The CDR3 spells CASSLAKGAPGGELFF. In DNA, the CDR3 is TGTGCCAGCAGCTTAGCAAAGGGGGCTCCGGGCGGGGAGCTGTTTTTT.

The CDR3 region has the DNA TGTGCCAGCAGCCTAGCGGGTACTAGCACAGATACGCAGTATTTT. Its protein is CASSLAGTSTDTQYF. The rearrangement uses TRBV5-4 and TRBJ2-3; TRBD2 matches 8 bases. Germline loops: CDR1 SGHNT, CDR2 YYREEE (reference sequence). The CDR3 consists of 15 residues. J gave up 0 bases and V 4 bases, and 4 bases lay outside the gene matches. Supplemented by reference TRBV5-4 and TRBJ2-3, the full variable domain reads ETGVTQSPTHLIKTRGQQVTLRCSSQSGHNTVSWYQQALGQGPQFIFQYYREEENGRGNFPPRFSGLQFPNYSSELNVNALELDDSALYLCASSLAGTSTDTQYFGPGTRLTVL.

This clone was counted a single time. The rearrangement uses TRBV18 and TRBJ2-3; tentatively, D is TRBD1 or TRBD2 (5 bases each). This CDR3 contains 15 residues. V lost 4 bases and J lost 2, with 13 bases in between. Per germline, CDR1 KGHSH and CDR2 LQKENI. CDR3 in DNA: TGTGCCAGCTCACAGGTGGGACGCAACACAGATACGCAGTATTTT. Translation gives CASSQVGRNTDTQYF.

V and J are TRBV7-2 and TRBJ1-2; 10 bases map to TRBD1. This CDR3 is 15 amino acids long. Losses at the gene ends were 5 bases for V and 5 bases for J; bases not matched to a gene: 8. Germline V lookup: CDR1 SGHTA, CDR2 FQGNSA. The CDR3 DNA reads as TGTGCCAGCAGCCTACTCCGACAGGGGGCATATGGCTACACCTTC. Protein: CASSLLRQGAYGYTF.

This clone was seen just once. This CDR3 is also generated by other DNA sequences in the sample. J is TRBJ1-1 and V is TRBV5-1; no clear D gene. With 0 bases removed from V and 2 bases from J, the gap between germline ends came to 5 bases. The CDR3 totals 13 residues. Germline V gives CDR1 SGHRS, CDR2 YFSETQ. The CDR3 reads CASSLAPNTEAFF. CDR3 nucleotides: TGCGCCAGCAGCTTGGCTCCTAACACTGAAGCTTTCTTT.

The chain combines TRBV20-1 with TRBJ2-5, with D uncertain. The CDR3 contains 11 residues. Trimming cost V 7 bases and J 4 bases, with 10 bases left between them. Germline V gives CDR1 DFQATT, CDR2 SNEGSKA (reference sequence). CDR3 nucleotides: TGCAGTGTTGAGAGGACAGAGACCCAGTACTTC. Translating gives CSVERTETQYF.

The chain couples TRBV7-2 to TRBJ1-6; D uncertain. There are 18 residues in the CDR3. Trimming took 0 bases from V and 0 from J, leaving 12 bases between them. Germline lookup yields CDR1 SGHTA and CDR2 FQGNSA. For the CDR3, the DNA is TGTGCCAGCAGCTTAGCGCCGTCAGCGAGCTCCTATAATTCACCCCTCCACTTT. Translating it yields CASSLAPSASSYNSPLHF. Based on the CDR3 plus reference TRBV7-2 and TRBJ1-6, the full variable domain is GAGVSQSPSNKVTEKGKDVELRCDPISGHTALYWYRQSLGQGLEFLIYFQGNSAPDKSGLPSDRFSAERTGGSVSTLTIQRTQQEDSAVYLCASSLAPSASSYNSPLHFGNGTRLTVT.

The rearrangement joins TRBV18 to TRBJ1-6, with a tentative D call TRBD1 (5 bases). V was trimmed by 3 bases and J by 3 bases, leaving 9 bases between them. The length of the CDR3 is 15 residues. Per germline, CDR1 KGHSH and CDR2 LQKENI. The CDR3 DNA sequence: TGTGCCAGCTCACCGGAAGGGGACTATAATTCACCCCTCCACTTT. Amino acid sequence: CASSPEGDYNSPLHF. The whole variable domain, filled in from reference TRBV18 and TRBJ1-6, reads NAGVMQNPRHLVRRRGQEARLRCSPMKGHSHVYWYRQLPEEGLKFMVYLQKENIIDESGMPKERFSAEFPKEGPSILRIQQVVRGDSAAYFCASSPEGDYNSPLHFGNGTRLTVT.

This clone was found once. DNA for the CDR3: TGTGCCAGCAGCCGCGGGGGAGCGGGAGGATACGAGCAGTACTTC. As protein: CASSRGGAGGYEQYF. The rearrangement links TRBV7-2 to TRBJ2-7; TRBD2 agrees at 9 bases. CDR1 SGHTA and CDR2 FQGNSA come from the germline V gene. CDR3 length: 15 amino acids. The ends lost 5 bases at V and 4 bases at J; junction bases unmatched: 9.

This chain uses TRBV24-1 with TRBJ2-3, with 7 bases aligning to TRBD1. Trimming cost V 2 bases and J 1 base; bases outside gene matches: 11. This CDR3 region has 18 residues. The germline gives CDR1 KGHDR, CDR2 SFDVKD. The CDR3 loop is CATSDSPGQFMGTDTQYF. The CDR3 nucleotides read TGTGCCACCAGTGATTCACCGGGACAGTTTATGGGCACAGATACGCAGTATTTT.

This rearrangement joins TRBV6-5 to TRBJ1-5; no firm D call. V lost 8 bases, J lost 0 bases, and 8 bases lay in between. Germline V gives CDR1 MNHEY, CDR2 SVGAGI. The CDR3 covers 13 residues. The CDR3 loop reads CASRADSNQPQHF. In nucleotides, the CDR3 is TGTGCCAGCCGCGCGGATAGCAATCAGCCCCAGCATTTT.

The rearrangement uses TRBV6-4 and TRBJ2-7, with TRBD1 identical over 12 bases. Germline CDR1 is MRHNA and CDR2 is SNTAGT. V lost 4 bases to trimming and J lost 5 bases; unmatched junction nucleotides: 3. The CDR3 runs to 14 residues. DNA of the CDR3: TGTGCCAGCAGTGCCGGGACAGGGGGCGACGAGCAGTACTTC. This codes for CASSAGTGGDEQYF.

Comments on this clone: Sequence at one end of the junction differs from germline and may be a read error. V is TRBV7-7 and J is TRBJ1-3; D gene ambiguous. CDR3 size: 13 residues. In germline, CDR1 is SSHAT, CDR2 FNYEAQ (reference sequence). The CDR3 here is CASSPVQGNTIYF. The CDR3 DNA is TGTGCTAGCAGCCCAGTCCAGGGAAACACCATATATTTT.

The chain couples TRBV6-5 to TRBJ1-5; D is uncertain. This CDR3 comprises 14 residues. The V gene's germline CDR1 is MNHEY and CDR2 SVGAGI. V dropped 6 bases and J dropped 5 bases, with 14 bases sitting between them. The CDR3 region has the DNA TGTGCCAGCAGGCCACCCTCCGGGGATCAGCCCCAGCATTTT. It encodes CASRPPSGDQPQHF.

This chain connects TRBV6-5 to TRBJ1-2; 7 nucleotides align to TRBD1. Germline-derived CDR1 and CDR2 are MNHEY and SVGAGI. V was pared by 6 bases and J by 4 bases, with 8 bases of the junction left unmatched. The CDR3 spans 14 residues. The CDR3 reads CASRKGGRVYGYTF. CDR3 sequence (DNA): TGTGCCAGCAGGAAAGGGGGCAGGGTCTATGGCTACACCTTC.

The table lists this clone with a count of one. The rearrangement uses TRBV18 and TRBJ2-2; 7 bases map to TRBD1. Germline loops: CDR1 KGHSH, CDR2 LQKENI. The J segment lost 4 bases and the V segment lost 3 bases, leaving 17 bases of the junction unmatched. The CDR3 runs to 19 residues. The CDR3 sequence: CASSPTSAGGASGTGELFF. DNA of the CDR3: TGTGCCAGCTCACCGACAAGTGCAGGGGGAGCCTCCGGCACCGGGGAGCTGTTTTTT.

This clone was seen just once. The chain couples TRBV18 to TRBJ1-3; 10 nucleotides align to TRBD1. The ends lost 2 bases at V and 9 bases at J; junction bases unmatched: 4. Germline V CDR1 and CDR2: KGHSH, LQKENI. This CDR3 has 14 amino acids. This CDR3 reads CASSPGDRGRTIYF. The CDR3 region has the DNA TGTGCCAGCTCACCAGGAGACAGGGGGCGCACCATATATTTT.

This chain uses TRBV2 with TRBJ1-1; possibly TRBD1 for D (6 bases). Germline lookup yields CDR1 SNHLY and CDR2 FYNNEI. This CDR3 is built from 13 residues. Trimming left V 7 bases short and J 2 bases short, with 11 bases between. DNA for the CDR3: TGTGCCAGCAATACAGGGAAAAACACTGAAGCTTTCTTT. It encodes CASNTGKNTEAFF.

The chain uses TRBV7-8 and TRBJ1-4; D is unresolved. Germline V CDR1 and CDR2: SGHVS, FQNEAQ. This CDR3 spans 12 amino acids. V was trimmed by 5 bases and J by 5 bases, leaving 6 bases between them. CDR3 amino acids: CASSAFNEKLFF. CDR3 sequence (DNA): TGTGCCAGCAGCGCCTTCAATGAAAAACTGTTTTTT. Drawing the rest from reference TRBV7-8 and TRBJ1-4, the complete variable domain is GAGVSQSPRYKVAKRGQDVALRCDPISGHVSLFWYQQALGQGPEFLTYFQNEAQLDKSGLPSDRFFAERPEGSVSTLKIQRTQQEDSAVYLCASSAFNEKLFFGSGTQLSVL.

The chain employs TRBV4-2 and TRBJ1-4; the match to TRBD1 covers 8 bases. CDR1 and CDR2 from the germline V gene are LGHNA and YNFKEQ. The CDR3 totals 17 residues. The J segment lost 8 bases and the V segment lost 4 bases, leaving 15 bases of the junction unmatched. CDR3 DNA sequence: TGTGCCAGCAGCCGCCGATCAGGGGGCGGTTCAGGCGAAAAACTGTTTTTT. Its translation: CASSRRSGGGSGEKLFF.

V is TRBV28 and J is TRBJ2-7; 11 bases match TRBD2. Germline V gene sequence: CDR1 MDHEN, CDR2 SYDVKM. Trimming at V came to 5 bases and at J to 7 bases, leaving 10 bases not matched to a gene. The CDR3 is made up of 15 amino acids. The CDR3 DNA is TGTGCCAGCAGTACAGAACTAGCGGGAGTGATTGAGCAGTACTTC. Its translation: CASSTELAGVIEQYF. Drawing the rest from reference TRBV28 and TRBJ2-7, the complete variable domain is DVKVTQSSRYLVKRTGEKVFLECVQDMDHENMFWYRQDPGLGLRLIYFSYDVKMKEKGDIPEGYSVSREKKERFSLILESASTNQTSMYLCASSTELAGVIEQYFGPGTRLTVT.